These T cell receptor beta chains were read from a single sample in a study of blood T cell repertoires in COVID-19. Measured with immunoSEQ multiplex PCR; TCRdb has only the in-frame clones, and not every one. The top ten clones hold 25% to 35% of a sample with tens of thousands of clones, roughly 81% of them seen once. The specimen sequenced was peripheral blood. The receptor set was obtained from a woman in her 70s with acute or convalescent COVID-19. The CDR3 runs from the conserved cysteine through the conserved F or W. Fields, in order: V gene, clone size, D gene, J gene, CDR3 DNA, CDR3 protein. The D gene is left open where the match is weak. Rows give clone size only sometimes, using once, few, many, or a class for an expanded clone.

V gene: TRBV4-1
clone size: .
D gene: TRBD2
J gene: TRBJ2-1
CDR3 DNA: TGCGCCAGCAGCTACAAATGGACTAGCGGGAGGTACAATGAGCAGTTCTTC
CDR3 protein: CASSYKWTSGRYNEQFF

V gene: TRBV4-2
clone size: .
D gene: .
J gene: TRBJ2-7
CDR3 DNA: TGTGCCAGCAGCCAAGATGGGGAATTGAGGGTCGAGCAGTACTTC
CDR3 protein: CASSQDGELRVEQYF

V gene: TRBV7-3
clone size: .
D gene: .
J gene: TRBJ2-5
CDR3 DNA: TGTGCCAGCAGCCTAGCCGGGAGCGTGGAGACCCAGTACTTC
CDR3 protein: CASSLAGSVETQYF

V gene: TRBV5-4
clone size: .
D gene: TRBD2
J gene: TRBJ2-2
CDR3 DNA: TGTGCCAGCAGACCCGGACTAGCGGGGGGGAACACCGGGGAGCTGTTTTTT
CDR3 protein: CASRPGLAGGNTGELFF

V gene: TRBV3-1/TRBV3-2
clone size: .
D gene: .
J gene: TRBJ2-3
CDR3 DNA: TGTGCCAGCAGCCAAGATGTGATGGAGACTGGGGGACTCACAGATACGCAGTATTTT
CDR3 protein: CASSQDVMETGGLTDTQYF

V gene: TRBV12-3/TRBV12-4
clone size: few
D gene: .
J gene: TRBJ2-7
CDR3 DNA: TGTGCCAGCAGTTTGAGCAACTCCTACGAGCAGTACTTC
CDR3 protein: CASSLSNSYEQYF

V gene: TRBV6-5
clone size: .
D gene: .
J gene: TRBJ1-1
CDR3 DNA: TGTGCCAGCACCTACGCAGCAGGGGAAGGCACTGAAGCTTTCTTT
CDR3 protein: CASTYAAGEGTEAFF

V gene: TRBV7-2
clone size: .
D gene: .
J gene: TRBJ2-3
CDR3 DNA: TGTGCCAGCAGCTCGCCGACAGGTTCAGATACGCAGTATTTT
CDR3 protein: CASSSPTGSDTQYF

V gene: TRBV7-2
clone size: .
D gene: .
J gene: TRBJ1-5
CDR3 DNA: TGTGCCAGCAGCTTAGGACCCGGGAGGAGCAATCAGCCCCAGCATTTT
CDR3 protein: CASSLGPGRSNQPQHF

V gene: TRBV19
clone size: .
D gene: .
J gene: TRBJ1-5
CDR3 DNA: TGTGCCAGTAGTTTCCAACTCGACAGGCCCCAGCCCCAGCATTTT
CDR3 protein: CASSFQLDRPQPQHF

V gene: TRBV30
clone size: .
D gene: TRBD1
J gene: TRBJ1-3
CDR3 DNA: TGTGCCTGGAGCCTGACAGGGAACAGAAACACCATATATTTT
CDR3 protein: CAWSLTGNRNTIYF

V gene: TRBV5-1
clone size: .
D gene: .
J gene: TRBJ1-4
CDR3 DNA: TGCGCCAGCAGCCCCGGCACCGGGACAACTAATGAAAAACTGTTTTTT
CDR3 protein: CASSPGTGTTNEKLFF

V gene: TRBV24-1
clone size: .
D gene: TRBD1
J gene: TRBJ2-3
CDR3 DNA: TGTGCCACCAGTGGTAAGGGACAGCTAGTTAGCACAGATACGCAGTATTTT
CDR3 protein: CATSGKGQLVSTDTQYF

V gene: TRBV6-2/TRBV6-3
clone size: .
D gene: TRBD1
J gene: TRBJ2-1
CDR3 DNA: TGTGCCAGCAGTCCGTCCCGACAGGGTAGGGAGTTCTTC
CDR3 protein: CASSPSRQGREFF

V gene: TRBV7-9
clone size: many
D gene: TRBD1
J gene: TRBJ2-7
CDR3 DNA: TGTGCCATTAGGGACAGCGGAAACTACGAGCAGTACTTC
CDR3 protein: CAIRDSGNYEQYF

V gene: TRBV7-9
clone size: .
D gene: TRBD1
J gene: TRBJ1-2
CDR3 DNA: TGTGCCAGCAGCCGTCAAACCTGGGACAGCGTACCCACTAACTATGGCTACACCTTC
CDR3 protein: CASSRQTWDSVPTNYGYTF

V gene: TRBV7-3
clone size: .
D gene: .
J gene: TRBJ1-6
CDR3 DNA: TGTGCCAGCAGCTTAACTCCTCAAAGGAGCTCCTATAATTCACCCCTCCACTTT
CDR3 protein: CASSLTPQRSSYNSPLHF

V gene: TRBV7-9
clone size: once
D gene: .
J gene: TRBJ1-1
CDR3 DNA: TGTGCCAGCAGCTCAAAAGGGGGGGGGACCTTGGGCACTGAAGCTTTCTTT
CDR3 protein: CASSSKGGGTLGTEAFF